The next 5 T cell receptor beta chains were all read from a single sample in a study of T cells of healthy individuals. TCRdb fed the 5' RACE reads into MiXCR, producing one record per CDR3 protein. The sample records around 83,000 distinct CDR3 sequences, roughly 5.1% being singletons. The receptors originated from a female donor in good health.

Only a few counts were recorded for this clonotype. V gene TRBV4-3 combines with J gene TRBJ2-1; 10 bases are shared with TRBD2. V was clipped by 0 bases and J by 6 bases; unmatched bases: 8. The germline V gene has CDR1 LGHNA and CDR2 YSLEER. CDR3 length: 17 amino acids. The CDR3 nucleotides are TGCGCCAGCAGCCAAGATCGGGCTAGCGGGGGCACCAATGAGCAGTTCTTC. It yields the protein CASSQDRASGGTNEQFF.

Ten or more counts support this clonotype. The chain uses TRBV29-1 and TRBJ2-6, with D tentatively TRBD1 (6 bases). The CDR3 consists of 14 residues. Germline V lookup: CDR1 SQVTM, CDR2 ANQGSEA. Trimming pared 6 bases from V and 0 bases from J, leaving 9 bases between. Here the CDR3 reads CSVTGFSGANVLTF. Written as DNA, the CDR3 is TGCAGCGTCACAGGGTTCTCTGGGGCCAACGTCCTGACTTTC.

The table lists this clonotype with many counts. The rearrangement links TRBV7-2 to TRBJ1-3, with 8 bases identical to TRBD1. The V gene end was trimmed by 5 bases and the J gene end by 3 bases; junction bases not matched to a gene: 9. The CDR3 is made up of 16 amino acids. CDR1 is SGHTA, CDR2 FQGNSA, per germline. The CDR3 sequence: CASSPTTGEGGNTIYF. The DNA for the CDR3 is TGTGCCAGCAGCCCCACGACAGGGGAAGGTGGAAACACCATATATTTT. The full variable domain, completed using reference TRBV7-2 and TRBJ1-3, is GAGVSQSPSNKVTEKGKDVELRCDPISGHTALYWYRQSLGQGLEFLIYFQGNSAPDKSGLPSDRFSAERTGGSVSTLTIQRTQQEDSAVYLCASSPTTGEGGNTIYFGEGSWLTVV.

V is TRBV18 and J is TRBJ1-1; 8 positions match TRBD1. Unmatched junction bases numbered 8, after V lost 5 bases and J lost 3 bases. The CDR3 spans 15 residues. Germline V gene sequence: CDR1 KGHSH, CDR2 LQKENI. Here the CDR3 DNA reads TGTGCCAGCTCAAGGGCAGGGGGCATGGACACTGAAGCTTTCTTT. Protein product: CASSRAGGMDTEAFF.

A note on this clonotype: The junction and the germline gene differ at one end; a read error may be behind it. The chain links TRBV7-7 to TRBJ2-6, with 8 bases aligning to TRBD1. There are 20 residues in the CDR3. In germline, CDR1 is SSHAT, CDR2 FNYEAQ (reference sequence). CDR3 DNA sequence: TGTGCTAGCAGCATTTCCCAGGACAGGGTCCCGAGATCTGGGGCCAACGTCCTGACTTTC. Translating it yields CASSISQDRVPRSGANVLTF.